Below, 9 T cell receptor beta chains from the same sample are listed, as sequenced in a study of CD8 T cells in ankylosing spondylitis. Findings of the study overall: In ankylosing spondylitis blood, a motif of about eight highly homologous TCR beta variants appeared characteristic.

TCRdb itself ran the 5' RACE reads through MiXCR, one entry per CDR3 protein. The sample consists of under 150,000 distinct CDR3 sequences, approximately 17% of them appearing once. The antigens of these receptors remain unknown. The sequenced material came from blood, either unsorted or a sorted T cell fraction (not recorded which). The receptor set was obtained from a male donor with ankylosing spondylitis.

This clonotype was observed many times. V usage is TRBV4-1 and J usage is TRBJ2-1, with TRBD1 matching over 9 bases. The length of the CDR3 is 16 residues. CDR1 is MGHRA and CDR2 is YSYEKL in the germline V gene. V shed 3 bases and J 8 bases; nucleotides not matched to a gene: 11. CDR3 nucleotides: TGCGCCAGCAGCCATGAAACCGGGACAGGGAGCCATGAGCAGTTCTTC. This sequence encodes CASSHETGTGSHEQFF.

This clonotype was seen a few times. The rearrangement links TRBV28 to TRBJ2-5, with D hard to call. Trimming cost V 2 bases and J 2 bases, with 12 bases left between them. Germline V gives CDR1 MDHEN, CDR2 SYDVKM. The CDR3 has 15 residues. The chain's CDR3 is CASSLEQTKQETQYF. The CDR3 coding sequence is TGTGCCAGCAGTTTAGAACAGACGAAGCAAGAGACCCAGTACTTC. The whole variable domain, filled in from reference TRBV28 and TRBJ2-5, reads DVKVTQSSRYLVKRTGEKVFLECVQDMDHENMFWYRQDPGLGLRLIYFSYDVKMKEKGDIPEGYSVSREKKERFSLILESASTNQTSMYLCASSLEQTKQETQYFGPGTRLLVL.

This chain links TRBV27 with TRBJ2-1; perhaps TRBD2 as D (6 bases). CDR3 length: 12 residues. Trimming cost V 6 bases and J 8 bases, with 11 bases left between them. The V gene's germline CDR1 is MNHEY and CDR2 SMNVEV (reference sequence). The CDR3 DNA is TGTGCCAGCAGCCCGGTAGCGGATGAGCAGTTCTTC. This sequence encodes CASSPVADEQFF.

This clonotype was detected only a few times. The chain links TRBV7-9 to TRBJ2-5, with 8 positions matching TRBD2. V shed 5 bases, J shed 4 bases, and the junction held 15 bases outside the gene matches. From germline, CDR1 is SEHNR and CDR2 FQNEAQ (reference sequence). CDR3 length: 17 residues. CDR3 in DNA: TGTGCCAGCAGCCCCCTGGGAGCGGGAGTAGATAGAGAGACCCAGTACTTC. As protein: CASSPLGAGVDRETQYF.

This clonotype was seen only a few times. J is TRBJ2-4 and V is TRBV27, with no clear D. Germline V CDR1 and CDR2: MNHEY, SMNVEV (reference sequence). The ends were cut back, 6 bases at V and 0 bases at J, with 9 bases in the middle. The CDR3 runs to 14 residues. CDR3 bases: TGTGCCAGCAGCGATACCCTAGCCAAAAACATTCAGTACTTC. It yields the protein CASSDTLAKNIQYF.

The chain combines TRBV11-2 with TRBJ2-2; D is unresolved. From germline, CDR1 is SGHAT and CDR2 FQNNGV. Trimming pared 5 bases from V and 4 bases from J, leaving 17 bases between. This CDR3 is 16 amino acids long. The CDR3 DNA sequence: TGTGCCAGCAGCCAGTCGATGGGTCAGATCACCGGGGAGCTGTTTTTT. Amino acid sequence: CASSQSMGQITGELFF.

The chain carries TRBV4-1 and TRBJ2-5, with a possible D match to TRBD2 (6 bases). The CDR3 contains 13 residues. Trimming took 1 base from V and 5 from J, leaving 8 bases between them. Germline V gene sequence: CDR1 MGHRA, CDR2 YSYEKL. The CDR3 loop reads CASSQGTIETQYF. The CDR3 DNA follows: TGCGCCAGCAGCCAAGGGACTATCGAGACCCAGTACTTC.

DNA of the CDR3: TGTGCCAGCAGCAACTGGGACAGGGGTTCCTACGAGCAGTACTTC. This sequence encodes CASSNWDRGSYEQYF. The V gene is TRBV5-6, the J gene TRBJ2-7; 10 bases fit TRBD1. Per the germline V gene, CDR1 is SGHDT and CDR2 is YYEEEE. Germline trimming cut 4 bases from V and 1 base from J; bases unmatched to any gene: 5. The CDR3 contains 15 residues.

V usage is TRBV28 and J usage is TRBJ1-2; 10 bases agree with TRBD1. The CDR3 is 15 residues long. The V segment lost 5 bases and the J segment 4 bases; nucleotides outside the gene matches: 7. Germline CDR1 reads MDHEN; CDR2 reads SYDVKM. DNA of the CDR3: TGTGCCAGCAGTGCCGACAGGGGGCGTTTCTATGGCTACACCTTC. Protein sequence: CASSADRGRFYGYTF.